The TCR beta chain under discussion was sequenced for a study of T cell changes during pregnancy in multiple sclerosis. V was clipped by 5 bases and J by 4 bases, with 14 bases between them. The CDR3 is 14 residues long. The germline gives CDR1 SGHTA, CDR2 FQGNSA. Sequencing was performed with immunoSEQ multiplex PCR; in TCRdb, only in-frame clones are kept and a portion is missing. The table has approximately 48,000 clones, roughly 92% seen once; the top ten hold around 0.6%. Here the sequenced sample was CD4+ T cells from peripheral blood mononuclear cells, taken in the second trimester of pregnancy. The source of this sequence is a female donor with multiple sclerosis, enrolled in a pregnancy study. The rearrangement links TRBV7-2 to TRBJ1-2; D is ambiguous. CDR3 protein: CASSVLSSPYGYTF. The CDR3 bases are TGTGCCAGCAGCGTCTTGTCCAGTCCCTATGGCTACACCTTC.